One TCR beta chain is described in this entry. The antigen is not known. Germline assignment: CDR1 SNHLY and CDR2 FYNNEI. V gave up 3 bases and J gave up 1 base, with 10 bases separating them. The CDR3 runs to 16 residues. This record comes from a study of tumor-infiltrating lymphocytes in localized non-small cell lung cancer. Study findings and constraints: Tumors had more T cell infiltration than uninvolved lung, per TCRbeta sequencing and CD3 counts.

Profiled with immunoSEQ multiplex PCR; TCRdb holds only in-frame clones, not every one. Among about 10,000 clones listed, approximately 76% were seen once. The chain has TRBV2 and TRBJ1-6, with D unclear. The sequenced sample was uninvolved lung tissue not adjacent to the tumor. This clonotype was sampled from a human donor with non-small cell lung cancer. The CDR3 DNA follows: TGTGCCAGCAGTGAGAGGAAGGGATCCTATAATTCACCCCTCCACTTT. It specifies CASSERKGSYNSPLHF.